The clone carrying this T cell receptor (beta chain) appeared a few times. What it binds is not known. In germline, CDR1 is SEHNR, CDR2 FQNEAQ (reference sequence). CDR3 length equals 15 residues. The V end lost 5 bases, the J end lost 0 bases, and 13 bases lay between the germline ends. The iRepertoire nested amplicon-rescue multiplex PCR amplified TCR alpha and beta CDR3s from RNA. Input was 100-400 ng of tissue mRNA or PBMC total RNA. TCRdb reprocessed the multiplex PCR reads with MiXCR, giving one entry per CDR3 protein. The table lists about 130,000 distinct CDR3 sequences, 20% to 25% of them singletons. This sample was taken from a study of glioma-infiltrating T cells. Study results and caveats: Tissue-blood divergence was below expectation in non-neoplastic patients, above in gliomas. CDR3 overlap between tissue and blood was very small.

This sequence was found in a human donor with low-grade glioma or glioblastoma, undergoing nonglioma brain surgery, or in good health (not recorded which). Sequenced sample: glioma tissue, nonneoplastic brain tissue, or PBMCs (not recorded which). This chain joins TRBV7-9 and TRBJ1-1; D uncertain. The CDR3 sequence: CASSLEGLMNTEAFF. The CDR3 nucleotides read TGTGCCAGCAGCCTCGAAGGACTAATGAACACTGAAGCTTTCTTT. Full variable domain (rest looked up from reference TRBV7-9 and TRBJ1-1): DTGVSQNPRHKITKRGQNVTFRCDPISEHNRLYWYRQTLGQGPEFLTYFQNEAQLEKSRLLSDRFSAERPKGSFSTLEIQRTEQGDSAMYLCASSLEGLMNTEAFFGQGTRLTVV.